This TCR beta chain appears in the sequencing data of a study of T cells in localized non-small cell lung cancer. Points from the study as a whole: Among the tissues sampled, uninvolved adjacent lung had the highest T cell clonality, above tumor.

With respect to this clone: The antigen is not known.

The data were produced by immunoSEQ multiplex PCR, yet TCRdb's version contains in-frame clones alone and is incomplete. The data show approximately 70,000 clones, with about nine tenths seen just once and 20% to 25% held by the top ten. The CDR3 runs to 15 residues. The trim removed 4 bases at V and 7 bases at J, leaving 11 bases unmatched. The V gene's germline CDR1 is SGHAT and CDR2 FQNNGV. The sequence came from a male donor aged 60 or over with stage III squamous cell lung carcinoma. The material sequenced was peripheral blood, taken before any cancer treatment. The gene calls are TRBV11-2 and TRBJ2-5; the match to TRBD1 covers 8 bases. CDR3 nucleotides: TGTGCCAGCAGCTCCGACGGACAGGGAATCGGGACCCAGTACTTC. Translating gives CASSSDGQGIGTQYF.